This TCR beta chain was found in a study of T-cell reconstitution after alpha-beta-depleted transplantation in children. Notes on the study in general: Reportedly, only several hundred clones from non-depleted graft cells drove alpha-beta T-cell counts at about two months. One year after transplant, T-cell counts and diversity came mostly from newly produced T cells.

Preparation of the TCRbeta library involved a method that used unique molecular identifiers. A single record per CDR3 protein comes from TCRdb applying MiXCR to the PCR reads. The table records around 800,000 distinct CDR3 sequences, around 15% of them present only once. This clonotype was recorded a few times. Antigen: not known. The CDR3 length is 16 residues. Trimming took 4 bases from V and 0 from J, leaving 14 bases between them. The germline V gene has CDR1 SGHRS and CDR2 YFSETQ. This sample comprised PBMCs, mostly from graft donor cells, obtained 360 days after TCRalphabeta/CD19-depleted stem cell transplant. The rearrangement joins TRBV5-1 to TRBJ2-1; D might be TRBD1 (6 bases). The clonotype originates from a male patient aged 10 to 17 who had a stem cell transplant for acute lymphoblastic leukemia, so the T cells may come from the graft donor. The CDR3 here is CASSRRDTSSYNEQFF. DNA for the CDR3: TGCGCCAGCAGCAGACGGGACACCAGCTCCTACAATGAGCAGTTCTTC.